The sequence of this TCR beta chain was determined in a study of T cell repertoires in cytomegalovirus infection. TCRdb reprocessed the reads with MiXCR, giving one entry per CDR3 protein. Among some 920,000 distinct CDR3 sequences, approximately 31% were seen once, and the ten largest hold 13%. Notes on this clonotype: What it recognizes is unknown.

CDR1 is LNHDA, CDR2 SQIVND, per germline (reference sequence). Trimming removed 3 bases from V and 6 bases from J, with 12 bases in between. This CDR3 region has 14 residues. This specimen consisted of cultured CD8+ T cells from PBMCs, obtained from culture after CMV antigen stimulation. The gene calls are TRBV19 and TRBJ2-1, with D tentatively TRBD1 (6 bases). The sequence derives from a human donor in good health (CMV status not recorded). Some clones in this sample may be carry-over from other donors' samples. The CDR3 DNA follows: TGTGCCAGTAGTATTAGCCCCAGGGGCAATGAGCAGTTCTTC. It is translated as CASSISPRGNEQFF.